The present T cell receptor (beta chain) was sequenced within a study of blood T cell repertoires in COVID-19. On the study more broadly: PBMCs, B-cell-depleted T cells, or T cells provided the cDNA or gDNA that made up the material.

V shed 3 bases and J shed 13 bases, with 12 bases lying between them. The CDR3 consists of 11 residues. Germline CDR1 is SEHNR and CDR2 is FQNEAQ (reference sequence). Libraries were prepared by immunoSEQ multiplex PCR; TCRdb keeps only in-frame clonotypes and omits some of them. Among 350,000 or so clones listed, approximately 89% were seen once. The sequencing sample was made of peripheral blood. This sequence originates from a woman aged 25-40 years with COVID-19, enrolled during active disease. The V gene is TRBV7-9, the J gene TRBJ2-5; D may be TRBD1 (6 bases). The CDR3 coding sequence is TGTGCCAGCAGCTTGGCCGGGACAAGGTACTTC. Translated: CASSLAGTRYF.